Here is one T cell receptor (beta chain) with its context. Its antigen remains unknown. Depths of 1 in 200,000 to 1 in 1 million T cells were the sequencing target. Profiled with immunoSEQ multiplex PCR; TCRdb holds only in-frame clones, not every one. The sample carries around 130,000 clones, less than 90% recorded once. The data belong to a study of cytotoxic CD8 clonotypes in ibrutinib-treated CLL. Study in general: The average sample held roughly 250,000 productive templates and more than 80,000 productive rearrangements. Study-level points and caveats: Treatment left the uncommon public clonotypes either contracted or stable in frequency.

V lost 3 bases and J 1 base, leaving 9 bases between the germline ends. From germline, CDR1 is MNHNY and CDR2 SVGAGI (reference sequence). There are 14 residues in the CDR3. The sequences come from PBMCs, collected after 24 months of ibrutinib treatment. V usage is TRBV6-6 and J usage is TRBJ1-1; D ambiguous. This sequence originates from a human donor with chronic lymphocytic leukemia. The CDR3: CASSYGRQNTEAFF. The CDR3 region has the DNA TGTGCCAGCAGTTATGGGAGGCAGAACACTGAAGCTTTCTTT.